One sample yielded the 5 T cell receptor beta chains listed below, sequenced in a study of OX40 agonist ivuxolimab in advanced cancers. Only in-frame clones appear in the TCRdb table, and some are missing; sequencing was by immunoSEQ multiplex PCR. The data hold about 13,000 clones, with nearly 85% observed a single time. Specimen: CD4+ or CD8+ T cells sorted from blood, collected in a trial of the OX40 agonist ivuxolimab. Every receptor here comes from an adult with an advanced solid tumor such as melanoma, head and neck, liver or kidney cancer.

The chain carries TRBV7-8 and TRBJ2-7, with 10 bases lining up with TRBD2. The ends lost 5 bases at V and 3 bases at J; junction bases unmatched: 10. The CDR3 totals 16 residues. CDR1 and CDR2 from the germline V gene are SGHVS and FQNEAQ. This CDR3 reads CASSHSIAGGYYEQYF. CDR3 sequence (DNA): TGTGCCAGCAGCCACTCTATAGCGGGGGGTTACTACGAGCAGTACTTC.

The V call is TRBV28, the J call TRBJ2-5; 7 bases are shared with TRBD2. The V gene end was trimmed by 4 bases and the J gene end by 4 bases; junction bases not matched to a gene: 30. This CDR3 region has 22 residues. Germline CDR1 and CDR2: MDHEN and SYDVKM. The CDR3, as DNA: TGTGCCAGCAGTTCAAATACTTATTGGGGGGGGAGGCTCGAGACCCAATTAGAGACCCAGTACTTC. It codes for CASSSNTYWGGRLETQLETQYF.

This clone is classed as medium-sized (0.01 to 0.1%). V usage is TRBV28 and J usage is TRBJ1-2, with D perhaps TRBD1 (6 bases). Trimming stripped 6 bases from V and 4 bases from J, with 15 bases between. The CDR3 consists of 14 residues. Germline CDR1 is MDHEN and CDR2 is SYDVKM. The CDR3 nucleotides read TGTGCCAGCAGCATCGACAGGCTATTCTATGGCTACACCTTC. It is translated as CASSIDRLFYGYTF.

V usage is TRBV11-2 and J usage is TRBJ2-7; no clear D. The CDR3 has 13 residues. CDR1 SGHAT and CDR2 FQNNGV come from the germline V gene. V lost 3 bases to trimming and J lost 7 bases, with 13 bases between them. This CDR3 reads CASSFGSQAEQYF. The DNA for the CDR3 is TGTGCCAGCAGCTTCGGAAGTCAAGCGGAGCAGTACTTC.

This clone was seen only once. The chain uses TRBV28 and TRBJ1-1; weak D call: TRBD1 (5 bases). The V gene's germline CDR1 is MDHEN and CDR2 SYDVKM. V shed 3 bases and J shed 4 bases, with 18 bases lying between them. CDR3 size: 16 residues. The DNA for the CDR3 is TGTGCCAGCAGTTTCACATCGGGGGAGTGGGGCACTGAAGCTTTCTTT. Translating gives CASSFTSGEWGTEAFF.